This record covers a single TCR beta chain. In the original workflow: The assay estimated nucleated cells by amplifying reference gene primers. Clones were read by immunoSEQ multiplex PCR, and TCRdb kept only the in-frame ones, dropping some. For V, J and clone size, that table is used; D and trimming come from the DNA. The sample has over 30,000 clones, roughly four fifths seen once; the top ten hold under 50%. This sample was included in a study of blood T cell repertoires in COVID-19. Whole-study context: Donors in the United States, Italy and Spain gave samples during acute or convalescent COVID-19. From T cells, B-cell-depleted T cells, or PBMCs came the material, which was cDNA or gDNA.

The CDR3 contains 13 residues. V lost 6 bases and J 4 bases, leaving 12 bases between the germline ends. Germline CDR1 reads LNHDA; CDR2 reads SQIVND (reference sequence). The chain combines TRBV19 with TRBJ2-5, with D possibly TRBD1 on 6 matching bases. The source is a man older than 75 with active or convalescent COVID-19. The sample consisted of peripheral blood. The CDR3 reads CASRDGRGETQYF. Here the CDR3 DNA reads TGTGCCAGTAGAGACGGCAGGGGAGAGACCCAGTACTTC.